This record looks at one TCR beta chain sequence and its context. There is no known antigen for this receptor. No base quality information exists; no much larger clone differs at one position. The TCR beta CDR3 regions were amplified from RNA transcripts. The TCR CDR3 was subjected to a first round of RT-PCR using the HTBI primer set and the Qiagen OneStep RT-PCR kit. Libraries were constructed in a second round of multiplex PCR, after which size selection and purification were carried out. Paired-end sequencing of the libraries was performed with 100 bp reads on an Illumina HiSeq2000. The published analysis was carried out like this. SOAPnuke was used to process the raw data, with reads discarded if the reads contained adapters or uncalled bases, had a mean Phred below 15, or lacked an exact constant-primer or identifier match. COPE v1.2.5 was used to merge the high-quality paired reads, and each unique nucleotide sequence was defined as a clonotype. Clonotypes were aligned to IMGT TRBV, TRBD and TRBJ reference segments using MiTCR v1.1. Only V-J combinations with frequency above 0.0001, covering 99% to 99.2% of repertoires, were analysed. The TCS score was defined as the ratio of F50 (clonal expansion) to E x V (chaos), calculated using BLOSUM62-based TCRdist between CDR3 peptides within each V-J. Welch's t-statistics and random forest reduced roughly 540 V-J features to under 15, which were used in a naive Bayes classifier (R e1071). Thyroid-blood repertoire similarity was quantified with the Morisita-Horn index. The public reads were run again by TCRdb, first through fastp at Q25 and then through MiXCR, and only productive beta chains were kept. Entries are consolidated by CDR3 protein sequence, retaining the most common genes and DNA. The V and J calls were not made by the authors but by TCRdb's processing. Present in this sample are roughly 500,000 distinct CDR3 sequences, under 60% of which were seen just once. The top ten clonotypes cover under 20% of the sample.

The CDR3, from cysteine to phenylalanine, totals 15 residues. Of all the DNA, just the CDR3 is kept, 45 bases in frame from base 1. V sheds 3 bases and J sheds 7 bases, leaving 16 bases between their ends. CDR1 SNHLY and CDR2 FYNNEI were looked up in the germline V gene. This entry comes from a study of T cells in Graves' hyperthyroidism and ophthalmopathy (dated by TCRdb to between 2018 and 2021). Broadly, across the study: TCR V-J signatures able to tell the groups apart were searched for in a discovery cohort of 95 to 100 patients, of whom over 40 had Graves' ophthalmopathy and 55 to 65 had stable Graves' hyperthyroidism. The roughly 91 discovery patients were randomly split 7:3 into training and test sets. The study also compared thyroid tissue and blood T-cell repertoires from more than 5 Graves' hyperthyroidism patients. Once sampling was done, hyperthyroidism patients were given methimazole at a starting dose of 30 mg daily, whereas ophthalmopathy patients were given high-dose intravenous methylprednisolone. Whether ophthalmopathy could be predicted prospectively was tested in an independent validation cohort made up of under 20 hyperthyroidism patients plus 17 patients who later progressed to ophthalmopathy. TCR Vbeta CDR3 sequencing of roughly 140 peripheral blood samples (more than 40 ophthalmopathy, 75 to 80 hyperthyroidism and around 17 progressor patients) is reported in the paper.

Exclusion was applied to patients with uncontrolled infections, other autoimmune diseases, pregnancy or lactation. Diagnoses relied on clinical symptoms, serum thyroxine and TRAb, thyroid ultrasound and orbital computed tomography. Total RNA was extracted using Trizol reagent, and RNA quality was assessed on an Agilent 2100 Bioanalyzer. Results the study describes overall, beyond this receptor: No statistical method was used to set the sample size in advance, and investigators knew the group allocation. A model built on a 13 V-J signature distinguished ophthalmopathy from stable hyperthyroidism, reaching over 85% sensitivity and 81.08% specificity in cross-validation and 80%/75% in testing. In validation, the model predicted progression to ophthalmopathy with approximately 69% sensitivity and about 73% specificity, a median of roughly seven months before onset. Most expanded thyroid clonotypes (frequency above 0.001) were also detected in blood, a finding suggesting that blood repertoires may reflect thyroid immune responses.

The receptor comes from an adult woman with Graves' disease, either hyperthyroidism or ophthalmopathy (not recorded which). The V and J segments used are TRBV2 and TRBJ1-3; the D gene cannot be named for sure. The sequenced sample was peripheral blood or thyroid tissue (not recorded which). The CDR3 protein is CASSDGPTATNTIYF. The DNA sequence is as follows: TGTGCCAGCAGTGACGGCCCCACAGCTACGAACACCATATATTTT.